This T cell receptor (beta chain) derives from a study of T cell repertoires in cytomegalovirus infection. Turning to the study itself: CMV infection plus the matching HLA type was flagged by public TCR beta signatures.

This clonotype was found many times. The antigen remains undetermined. Study-level findings and limits: Across the ex vivo response, the dominant clonotypes were HLA-C-restricted CMV-specific TCR beta clonotypes. Of the TCR beta families, the public ones yielded a cumulative frequency that identified carriers of CMV plus the relevant HLA.

TCRdb re-analysed the reads in MiXCR, keeping a single row per CDR3 protein. The sample comprises roughly 250,000 distinct CDR3 sequences, 12% of which are singletons, and 1.5% to 2% rests with the top ten. The specimen was PBMCs. This receptor was obtained from a human donor in good health (CMV status not recorded). Some clones in this sample may be carry-over from other donors' samples.

The CDR3 DNA sequence: TGTGCCAGCAGCTTCTTTACGAACACCGGGGAGCTGTTTTTT. It specifies CASSFFTNTGELFF. The V call is TRBV7-3, the J call TRBJ2-2; no firm D call. This CDR3 is 14 amino acids long. CDR1 is SGHTA and CDR2 is FQGTGA in the germline V gene. Trimming stripped 3 bases from V and 0 bases from J, with 5 bases between.